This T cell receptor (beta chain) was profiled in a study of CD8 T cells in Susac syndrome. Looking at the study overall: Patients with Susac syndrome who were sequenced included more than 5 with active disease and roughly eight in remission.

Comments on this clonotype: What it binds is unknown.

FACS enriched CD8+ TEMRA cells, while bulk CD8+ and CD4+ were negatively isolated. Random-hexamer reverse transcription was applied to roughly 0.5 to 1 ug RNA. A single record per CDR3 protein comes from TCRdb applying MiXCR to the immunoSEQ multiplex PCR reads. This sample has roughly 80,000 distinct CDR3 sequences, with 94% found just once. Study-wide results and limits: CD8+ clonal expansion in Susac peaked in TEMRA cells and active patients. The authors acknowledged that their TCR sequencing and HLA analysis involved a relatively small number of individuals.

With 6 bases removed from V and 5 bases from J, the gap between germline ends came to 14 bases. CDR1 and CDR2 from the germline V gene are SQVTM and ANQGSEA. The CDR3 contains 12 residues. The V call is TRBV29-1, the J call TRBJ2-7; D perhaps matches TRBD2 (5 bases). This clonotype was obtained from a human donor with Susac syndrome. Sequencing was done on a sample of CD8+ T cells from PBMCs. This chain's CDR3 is CSVDFGVHEQYF. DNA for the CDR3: TGCAGCGTCGACTTCGGGGTTCACGAGCAGTACTTC.